Listed below are T cell receptor beta chains from one sample, sequenced in a study of identifying expanded T cells in peripheral blood. TCRdb keeps only in-frame clones here, not all; method: immunoSEQ multiplex PCR. The profile shows under 110,000 clones, roughly 85% of them singletons. The sequenced sample was blood. The receptors stem from a person between 18 and 75 years old in good health. CDR3s include the opening cysteine and the closing phenylalanine or tryptophan.

J gene	V gene	CDR3 protein
TRBJ2-3	TRBV9	CASNKGGTSTDTQYF
TRBJ2-3	TRBV27	CASSPIGADTQYF
TRBJ2-7	TRBV7-8	CASSLVNSGGERYEQYF
TRBJ2-1	TRBV27	CASSRRDRGGYEQFF
TRBJ2-7	TRBV7-2	CASSFGGGGAYEQYF
TRBJ1-5	TRBV19	CASSLQDRLPQHF
TRBJ2-7	TRBV6-6	CASRLKGTGDSYEQYF
TRBJ2-1	TRBV5-4	CASSPLTSGGPNEQFF
TRBJ2-1	TRBV28	CASSFVGGYNEQFF
TRBJ2-7	TRBV23-1	CASRLPGPTSQQYF
TRBJ1-4	TRBV28	CASTSRLIAEKLFF
TRBJ2-1	TRBV29-1	CSVDLGVQSGARTYNEQFF
TRBJ2-3	TRBV7-9	CASSAGGGGSTDTQYF
TRBJ2-7	TRBV14	CASSQDPESSYEQYF
TRBJ1-5	TRBV4-1	CASSQTGPYSNQPQHF
TRBJ1-2	TRBV6-5	CASSPEGQQRHGYTF
TRBJ2-2	TRBV6-5	CASSPITANTGELFF
TRBJ1-2	TRBV5-1	CASSPALTANYGYTF
TRBJ2-1	TRBV19	CASRTSGGNEQFF
TRBJ2-1	TRBV5-4	CASSLGGTSHNEQFF
TRBJ2-3	TRBV11-2	CASSWGAVNSDTQYF
TRBJ2-7	TRBV4-1	CASSQGGIEQYF
TRBJ1-3	TRBV2	CASSEAGNTIYF
TRBJ1-1	TRBV7-2	CASSLVQGWTEAFF
TRBJ2-2	TRBV28	CASWTGGRTGELFF
TRBJ1-6	TRBV7-9	CASSGEGLAGSPLHF
TRBJ2-1	TRBV27	CASSLLVQRSNEQFF
TRBJ2-4	TRBV12-5	CASGSEGGLAKNIQYF
TRBJ2-3	TRBV6-5	CASSPGTGAPDTQYF
TRBJ2-3	TRBV4-1	CASKGPGRRSADTQYF
TRBJ2-2	TRBV6-5	CASSYSTGGTGELFF
TRBJ1-1	TRBV11-2	CASSPIHSFMNTEAFF
TRBJ1-2	TRBV5-6	CASSFGGRGTMPNYGYTF
TRBJ2-7	TRBV10-1	CASSGSGSYEQYF
TRBJ1-2	TRBV15	CATSRAYGGQLDGYTF
TRBJ2-7	TRBV5-6	CASSFSLAGMEQYF
TRBJ2-7	TRBV13	CASSSRDRGPEQYF
TRBJ1-2	TRBV15	CATSRDINYGYTF
TRBJ2-5	TRBV5-4	CASSLGGNQETQYF
TRBJ1-1	TRBV4-3	CASSQHTGVGDTEAFF
TRBJ1-6	TRBV2	CASREDTFSPLHF
TRBJ2-2	TRBV9	CASSPTDRNTGELFF
TRBJ1-1	TRBV19	CASSIGIFGTEAFF